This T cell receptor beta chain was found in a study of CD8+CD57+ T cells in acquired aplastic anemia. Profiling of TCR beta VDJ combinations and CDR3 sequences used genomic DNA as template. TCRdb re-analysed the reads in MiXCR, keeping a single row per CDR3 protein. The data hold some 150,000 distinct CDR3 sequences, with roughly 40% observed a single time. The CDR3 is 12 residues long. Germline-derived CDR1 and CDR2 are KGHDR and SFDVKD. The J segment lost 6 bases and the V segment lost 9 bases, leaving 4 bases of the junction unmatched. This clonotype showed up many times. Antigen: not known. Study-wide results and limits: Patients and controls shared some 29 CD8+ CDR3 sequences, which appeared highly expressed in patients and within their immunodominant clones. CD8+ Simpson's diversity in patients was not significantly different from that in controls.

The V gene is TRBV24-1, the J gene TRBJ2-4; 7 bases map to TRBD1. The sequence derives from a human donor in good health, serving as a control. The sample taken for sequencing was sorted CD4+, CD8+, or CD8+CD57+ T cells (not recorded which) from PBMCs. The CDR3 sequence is CATGDSRNIQYF. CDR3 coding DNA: TGTGCCACCGGGGACAGTCGAAACATTCAGTACTTC.